Listed here are 31 T cell receptor beta chains from one sample, sequenced in a study of T cell responses to AZD1222 COVID-19 vaccine. Here immunoSEQ multiplex PCR was the method, and the copy in TCRdb shows in-frame clones only, minus some. Of 120,000 or so clones listed, around 92% were seen once; the top ten hold roughly 1.4%. Sequenced material: peripheral blood, taken on day 0 of AZD1222 vaccination. Receptors originate from an adult in good health.

The chain joins TRBV7-6 to TRBJ2-7; possibly TRBD1 for D (6 bases). Germline assignment: CDR1 SGHVS and CDR2 FNYEAQ. The CDR3 length is 15 residues. V lost 1 base and J 1 base, leaving 11 bases between the germline ends. In nucleotides, the CDR3 is TGTGCCAGCAGCTTAGTCGGGGACACATCCTACGAGCAGTACTTC. Its translation: CASSLVGDTSYEQYF.

The chain recombines TRBV7-9 with TRBJ2-2, with 9 bases fitting TRBD1. Unmatched junction bases numbered 4, after V lost 5 bases and J lost 6 bases. The CDR3 length is 14 residues. From germline, CDR1 is SEHNR and CDR2 FQNEAQ (reference sequence). The CDR3 nucleotides read TGTGCCAGCAGCCCCGGACAGGGGTCCGGGGAGCTGTTTTTT. Amino acids: CASSPGQGSGELFF.

The chain couples TRBV19 to TRBJ2-2, with D perhaps being TRBD1 or TRBD2 (6 bases each). Germline assignment: CDR1 LNHDA and CDR2 SQIVND (reference sequence). There are 13 residues in the CDR3. V lost 3 bases and J lost 6, with 8 bases in between. CDR3 residues: CASSIGGSGELFF. CDR3 bases: TGTGCCAGTAGTATCGGGGGCTCCGGGGAGCTGTTTTTT.

This clone was counted once. The chain carries TRBV9 and TRBJ2-3, with 7 positions matching TRBD2. V dropped 0 bases and J dropped 6; count of bases not matched to a gene: 7. CDR1 and CDR2 (germline): SGDLS, YYNGEE. The CDR3 consists of 15 residues. CDR3 loop: CASSVGASGADTQYF. CDR3 in DNA: TGTGCCAGCAGCGTAGGGGCTAGCGGTGCCGATACGCAGTATTTT.

The chain couples TRBV25-1 to TRBJ1-1; D possibly corresponds to TRBD1 (5 bases). CDR1 and CDR2 (germline): MGHDK, SYGVNS. Trimming stripped 3 bases from V and 6 bases from J, with 11 bases between. The CDR3 sequence is 13 residues long. The CDR3 protein is CASSEAGWAEAFF. The CDR3 DNA follows: TGTGCCAGCAGTGAGGCAGGGTGGGCTGAAGCTTTCTTT.

The V gene is TRBV24-1, the J gene TRBJ2-7, with no clear D. The germline CDR1 and CDR2 sequences are KGHDR and SFDVKD. Trimming took off 4 bases at V and 1 base at J, with 13 bases between the two ends. The CDR3 is 15 residues long. CDR3 coding DNA: TGTGCCACCAGTGACGTCTCGACCGGATCCTACGAGCAGTACTTC. Translating gives CATSDVSTGSYEQYF.

This sequence joins TRBV4-1 and TRBJ2-1, with D perhaps matching TRBD2 (6 bases). The V end lost 2 bases, the J end lost 5 bases, and 13 bases lay between the germline ends. This CDR3 has 15 residues. Germline CDR1 reads MGHRA; CDR2 reads YSYEKL. For the CDR3, the DNA is TGCGCCAGCAGCCAAACGTCCAGGGAGGACAATGAGCAGTTCTTC. It codes for CASSQTSREDNEQFF.

This chain joins TRBV7-2 and TRBJ2-7, with TRBD2 matching over 10 bases. The CDR3 sequence is 18 residues long. The V and J ends lost 5 bases and 0 bases, in that order; junction bases with no gene match: 13. The germline V gene has CDR1 SGHTA and CDR2 FQGNSA. CDR3 in amino acids: CASSLWASGSFYSYEQYF. In nucleotides, the CDR3 is TGTGCCAGCAGCCTATGGGCTAGCGGGAGTTTTTACTCCTACGAGCAGTACTTC. Complete variable domain (other parts from reference TRBV7-2 and TRBJ2-7): GAGVSQSPSNKVTEKGKDVELRCDPISGHTALYWYRQSLGQGLEFLIYFQGNSAPDKSGLPSDRFSAERTGGSVSTLTIQRTQQEDSAVYLCASSLWASGSFYSYEQYFGPGTRLTVT.

The J gene is TRBJ2-3, the V gene TRBV9; 7 nucleotides match TRBD2. Germline CDR1 reads SGDLS; CDR2 reads YYNGEE. The V gene end was trimmed by 3 bases and the J gene end by 0 bases; junction bases not matched to a gene: 7. This CDR3 contains 16 residues. The CDR3 protein is CASSGRWGLSTDTQYF. As DNA, the CDR3 is TGTGCCAGCAGCGGCCGCTGGGGACTAAGCACAGATACGCAGTATTTT.

This CDR3 is CASSTGAAGELFF. The DNA for the CDR3 is TGCGCCAGCAGCACGGGAGCGGCCGGGGAGCTGTTTTTT. The chain combines TRBV5-1 with TRBJ2-2; D may be TRBD2 (6 bases). Germline V lookup: CDR1 SGHRS, CDR2 YFSETQ. Trimming left V 4 bases short and J 6 bases short, with 10 bases between. CDR3 length: 13 amino acids.

The V and J genes are TRBV11-3 and TRBJ1-1; D gene uncertain. With 3 bases removed from V and 5 bases from J, the gap between germline ends came to 13 bases. Germline CDR1 is SGHNT and CDR2 is YENEEA. This CDR3 has 14 amino acids. As DNA, the CDR3 is TGTGCCAGCAGCTTGGGTGGACGGGCAACTGAAGCTTTCTTT. This translates into CASSLGGRATEAFF.

The V and J genes are TRBV20-1 and TRBJ2-5; D may match TRBD1 or TRBD2 (5 bases each). There are 11 residues in the CDR3. V lost 2 bases and J 13 bases, leaving 14 bases between the germline ends. Germline loops: CDR1 DFQATT, CDR2 SNEGSKA (reference sequence). The CDR3 spells CSARTGTPLYF. The CDR3 coding sequence is TGCAGTGCTAGAACCGGGACCCCACTGTACTTC.

The chain carries TRBV30 and TRBJ2-7, with D hard to call. The germline V gene has CDR1 GTSNPN and CDR2 SVGIG (reference sequence). V shed 3 bases and J shed 3 bases, with 24 bases lying between them. The CDR3 is 17 residues long. CDR3 loop: CAWSEYGYDTENYEQYF. CDR3 in DNA: TGTGCCTGGAGCGAGTACGGCTACGACACGGAAAACTACGAGCAGTACTTC.

CDR3 protein: CASTGALGNEQFF. CDR3 DNA: TGTGCCAGCACTGGGGCCTTGGGGAATGAGCAGTTCTTC. This chain links TRBV28 with TRBJ2-1; possibly TRBD1 for D (5 bases). The CDR3 covers 13 residues. CDR1 is MDHEN, CDR2 SYDVKM, per germline. The germline V and J ends were trimmed by 7 bases and 7 bases, with 14 bases remaining between them.

The V and J genes are TRBV20-1 and TRBJ2-3; 7 bases match TRBD2. The CDR3 has 14 amino acids. Germline V gene lookup returns CDR1 DFQATT and CDR2 SNEGSKA (reference sequence). V gave up 3 bases and J gave up 3 bases; unmatched junction bases: 6. The CDR3 sequence is CSASPGGQTDTQYF. CDR3 coding DNA: TGCAGTGCTAGTCCGGGAGGTCAAACAGATACGCAGTATTTT.

The chain employs TRBV2 and TRBJ2-4, with 12 bases fitting TRBD2. CDR1 is SNHLY and CDR2 is FYNNEI in the germline V gene. The CDR3 runs to 19 residues. Germline trimming cut 0 bases from V and 1 base from J; bases unmatched to any gene: 7. The DNA for the CDR3 is TGTGCCAGCAGTGAAGCGTTCCCCGGACTAGCGGGGGCCAAAAACATTCAGTACTTC. Translation: CASSEAFPGLAGAKNIQYF.

J is TRBJ2-1 and V is TRBV28, with D tentatively TRBD2 (6 bases). Looked up from germline, CDR1 is MDHEN and CDR2 is SYDVKM. CDR3 length equals 14 residues. V shed 5 bases and J shed 4 bases, with 12 bases lying between them. The CDR3 region is CASSKLGTYNEQFF. For the CDR3, the DNA is TGTGCCAGCAGTAAGCTAGGGACTTACAATGAGCAGTTCTTC.

CDR3 sequence: CASSYRGNEQYF. CDR3 bases: TGTGCCAGCAGTTACAGGGGTAACGAGCAGTACTTC. The genes are TRBV27 and TRBJ2-7, with 7 bases lining up with TRBD1. Germline CDR1 is MNHEY and CDR2 is SMNVEV (reference sequence). This CDR3 contains 12 residues. V shed 4 bases and J 5 bases; nucleotides not matched to a gene: 2.

The rearrangement uses TRBV11-3 and TRBJ1-3; D might be TRBD1 (5 bases). The CDR3 runs to 15 residues. V dropped 3 bases and J dropped 2 bases, with 11 bases sitting between them. The germline CDR1 and CDR2 sequences are SGHNT and YENEEA. The CDR3 loop is CASSFAGTAGNTIYF. CDR3 DNA: TGTGCCAGCAGCTTCGCCGGGACGGCTGGAAACACCATATATTTT.

J is TRBJ2-5 and V is TRBV3-1 (or the pseudogene TRBV3-2); 10 bases fit TRBD2. This CDR3 is built from 19 residues. Per germline, CDR1 LGHDT and CDR2 YNNKEL (reference sequence). Unmatched junction bases numbered 11, after V lost 1 base and J lost 0 bases. As DNA, the CDR3 is TGTGCCAGCAGCCAAGTTCCTCGACTAGCGGGCTCCCACCAAGAGACCCAGTACTTC. Translating gives CASSQVPRLAGSHQETQYF.

This chain connects TRBV29-1 to TRBJ1-3; no clear D. This CDR3 has 14 residues. Trimming pared 0 bases from V and 11 bases from J, leaving 17 bases between. Germline lookup yields CDR1 SQVTM and CDR2 ANQGSEA. CDR3 in DNA: TGCAGCGTTGAAGATCTAGGGCAGGCCCGACCCATATATTTT. The encoded protein is CSVEDLGQARPIYF.

This chain connects TRBV28 to TRBJ1-1; D gene uncertain. Germline V gene sequence: CDR1 MDHEN, CDR2 SYDVKM. This CDR3 is 15 amino acids long. V was pared by 2 bases and J by 5 bases, with 15 bases between. The CDR3 loop reads CASSLAATLRTEAFF. The CDR3 DNA follows: TGTGCCAGCAGTTTAGCGGCCACCCTGAGGACTGAAGCTTTCTTT.

CDR3 loop: CASSLESAAPKTEAFF. The CDR3 nucleotides are TGTGCCAGCAGCTTGGAGTCGGCGGCCCCTAAGACTGAAGCTTTCTTT. The V and J genes are TRBV5-4 and TRBJ1-1, with D uncertain. Germline V gene data show CDR1 as SGHNT and CDR2 as YYREEE (reference sequence). This CDR3 region has 16 residues. V was trimmed by 0 bases and J by 5 bases, leaving 17 bases between them.

The J gene is TRBJ2-7, the V gene TRBV28; D is unresolved. Germline lookup yields CDR1 MDHEN and CDR2 SYDVKM. The CDR3 spans 11 residues. Deletions cut 4 bases from V and 3 bases from J, with 4 bases between. The DNA of the CDR3 is TGTGCCAGCAGTTCCCTCTACGAGCAGTACTTC. Protein: CASSSLYEQYF.

The chain links TRBV4-3 to TRBJ2-7, with TRBD1 identical over 7 bases. J gave up 6 bases and V 3 bases, and 14 bases lay outside the gene matches. The germline V gene has CDR1 LGHNA and CDR2 YSLEER. The CDR3 length is 16 residues. This CDR3 reads CASSQETGSGSSEQYF. CDR3 coding DNA: TGCGCCAGCAGCCAGGAGACAGGGTCTGGAAGTTCCGAGCAGTACTTC.

This clone counts as medium-sized. The V call is TRBV3-1 (or the pseudogene TRBV3-2), the J call TRBJ1-1; 8 nucleotides match TRBD1. Unmatched junction bases numbered 4, after V lost 4 bases and J lost 6 bases. In germline, CDR1 is LGHDT, CDR2 YNNKEL (reference sequence). This CDR3 is 13 amino acids long. Here the CDR3 reads CASSLPGGAEAFF. The CDR3 DNA sequence: TGTGCCAGCAGCCTGCCAGGGGGCGCTGAAGCTTTCTTT.

V usage is TRBV19 and J usage is TRBJ2-1, with D tentatively TRBD1 or TRBD2 (6 bases each). The CDR3 consists of 13 residues. V gave up 1 base and J gave up 9 bases, with 10 bases separating them. The germline CDR1 and CDR2 sequences are LNHDA and SQIVND (reference sequence). CDR3 DNA: TGTGCCAGTAGTATAGTAAGGGGGGTTGAGCAGTTCTTC. Protein: CASSIVRGVEQFF. Drawing the rest from reference TRBV19 and TRBJ2-1, the complete variable domain is DGGITQSPKYLFRKEGQNVTLSCEQNLNHDAMYWYRQDPGQGLRLIYYSQIVNDFQKGDIAEGYSVSREKKESFPLTVTSAQKNPTAFYLCASSIVRGVEQFFGPGTRLTVL.

The CDR3 reads CASSFGGTAYEQYF. CDR3 coding DNA: TGTGCCAGCAGCTTTGGGGGGACAGCCTACGAGCAGTACTTC. The rearrangement joins TRBV7-2 to TRBJ2-7, with D perhaps matching TRBD1 (7 bases). The CDR3 has 14 residues. Germline values: CDR1 SGHTA, CDR2 FQGNSA. V was trimmed by 3 bases and J by 2 bases, leaving 11 bases between them.

The CDR3 bases are TGTGCCAGCTCACCACCGCGGGGCACAGATACGCAGTATTTT. Translating it yields CASSPPRGTDTQYF. This sequence joins TRBV18 and TRBJ2-3; D possibly corresponds to TRBD2 (5 bases). The CDR3 loop spans 14 amino acids. Trimming left V 0 bases short and J 1 base short, with 5 bases between. Germline lookup yields CDR1 KGHSH and CDR2 LQKENI.

This chain connects TRBV24-1 to TRBJ2-5, with D tentatively TRBD2 (6 bases). CDR1 KGHDR and CDR2 SFDVKD come from the germline V gene. The CDR3 loop spans 16 amino acids. V was cut by 4 bases and J by 0 bases, with 14 bases left in between. The CDR3 region has the DNA TGTGCCACCAGTGAGAAGGCGGGAAAGTACCAAGAGACCCAGTACTTC. Protein sequence: CATSEKAGKYQETQYF.

The chain couples TRBV7-2 to TRBJ1-2, with 7 bases aligning to TRBD1. The CDR3 has 14 amino acids. Germline assignment: CDR1 SGHTA and CDR2 FQGNSA. V was clipped by 1 base and J by 4 bases; unmatched bases: 3. CDR3 amino acids: CASSLGQGGYGYTF. For the CDR3, the DNA is TGTGCCAGCAGCTTAGGACAGGGAGGCTATGGCTACACCTTC.